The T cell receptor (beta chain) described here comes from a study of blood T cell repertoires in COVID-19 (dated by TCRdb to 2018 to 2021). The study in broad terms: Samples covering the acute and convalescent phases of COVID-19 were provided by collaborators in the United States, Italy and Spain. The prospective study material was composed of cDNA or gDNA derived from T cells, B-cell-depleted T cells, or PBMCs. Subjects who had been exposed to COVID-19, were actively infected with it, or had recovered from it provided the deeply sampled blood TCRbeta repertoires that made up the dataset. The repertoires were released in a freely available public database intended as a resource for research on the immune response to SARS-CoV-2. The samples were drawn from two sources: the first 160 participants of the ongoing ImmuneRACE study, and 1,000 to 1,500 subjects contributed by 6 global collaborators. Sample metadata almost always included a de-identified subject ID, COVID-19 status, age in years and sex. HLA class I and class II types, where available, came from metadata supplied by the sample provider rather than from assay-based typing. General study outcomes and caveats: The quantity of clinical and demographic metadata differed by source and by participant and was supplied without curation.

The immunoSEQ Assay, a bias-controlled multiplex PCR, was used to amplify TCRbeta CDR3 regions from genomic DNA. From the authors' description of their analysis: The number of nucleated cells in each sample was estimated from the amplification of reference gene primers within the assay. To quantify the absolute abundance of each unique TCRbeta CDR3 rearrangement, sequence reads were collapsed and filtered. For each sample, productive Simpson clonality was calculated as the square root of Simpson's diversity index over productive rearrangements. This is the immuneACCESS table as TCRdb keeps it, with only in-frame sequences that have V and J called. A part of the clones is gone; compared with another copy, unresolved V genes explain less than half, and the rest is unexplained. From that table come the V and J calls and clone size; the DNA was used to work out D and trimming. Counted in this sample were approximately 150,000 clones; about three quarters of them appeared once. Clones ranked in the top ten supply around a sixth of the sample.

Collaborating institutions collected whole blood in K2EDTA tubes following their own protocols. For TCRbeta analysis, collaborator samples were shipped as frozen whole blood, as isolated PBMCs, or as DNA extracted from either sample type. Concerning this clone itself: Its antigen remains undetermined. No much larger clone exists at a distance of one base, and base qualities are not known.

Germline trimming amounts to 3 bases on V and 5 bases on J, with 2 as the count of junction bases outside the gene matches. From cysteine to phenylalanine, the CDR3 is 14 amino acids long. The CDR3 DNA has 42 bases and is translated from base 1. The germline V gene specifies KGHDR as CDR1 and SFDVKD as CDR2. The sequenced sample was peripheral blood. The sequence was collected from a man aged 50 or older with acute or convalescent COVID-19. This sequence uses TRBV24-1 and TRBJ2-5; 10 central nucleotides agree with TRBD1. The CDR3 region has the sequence CATSDPGQGETQYF. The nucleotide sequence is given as TGTGCCACCAGTGATCCGGGACAGGGGGAGACCCAGTACTTC.